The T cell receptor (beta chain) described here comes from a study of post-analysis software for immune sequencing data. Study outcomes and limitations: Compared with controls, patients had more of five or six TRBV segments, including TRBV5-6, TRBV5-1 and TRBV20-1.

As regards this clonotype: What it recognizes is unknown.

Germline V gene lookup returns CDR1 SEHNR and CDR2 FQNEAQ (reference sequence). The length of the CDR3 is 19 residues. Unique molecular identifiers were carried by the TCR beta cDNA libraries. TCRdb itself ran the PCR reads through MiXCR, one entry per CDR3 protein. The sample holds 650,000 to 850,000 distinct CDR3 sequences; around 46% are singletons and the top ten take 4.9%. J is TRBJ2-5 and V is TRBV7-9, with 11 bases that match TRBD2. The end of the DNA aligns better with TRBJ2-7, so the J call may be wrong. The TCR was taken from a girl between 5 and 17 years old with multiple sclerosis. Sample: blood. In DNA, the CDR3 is TGTGCCAGCAGCCTGAGAATTAGCGGGAGGGCCGATGGATCCTACGAGCAGTACTTC. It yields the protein CASSLRISGRADGSYEQYF.